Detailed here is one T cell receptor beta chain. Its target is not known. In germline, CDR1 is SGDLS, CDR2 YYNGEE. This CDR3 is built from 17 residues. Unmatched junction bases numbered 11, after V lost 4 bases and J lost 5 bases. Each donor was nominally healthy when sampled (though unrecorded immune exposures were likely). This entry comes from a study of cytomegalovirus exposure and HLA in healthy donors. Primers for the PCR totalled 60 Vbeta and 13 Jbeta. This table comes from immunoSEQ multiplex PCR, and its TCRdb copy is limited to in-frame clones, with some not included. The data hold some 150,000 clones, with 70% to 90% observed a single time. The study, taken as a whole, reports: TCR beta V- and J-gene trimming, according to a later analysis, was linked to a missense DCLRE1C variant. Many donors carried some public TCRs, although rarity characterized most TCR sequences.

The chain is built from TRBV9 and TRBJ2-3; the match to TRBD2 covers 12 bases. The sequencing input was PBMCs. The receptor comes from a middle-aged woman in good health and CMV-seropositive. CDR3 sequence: CASSTSGLAGLGDTQYF. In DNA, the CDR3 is TGTGCCAGCAGCACCTCCGGACTAGCGGGATTAGGAGATACGCAGTATTTT.